These 16 T cell receptor beta chains share one sample of origin, sequenced in a study of CD8 T cells in ankylosing spondylitis. One entry per CDR3 protein, called by TCRdb with MiXCR from the 5' RACE reads. The table lists over 400,000 distinct CDR3 sequences, more than 25% of them singletons. Study-wide results and caveats: Made up of eight highly homologous variants, a TCR beta motif appeared characteristic of ankylosing spondylitis blood.

No antigen is known for these receptors. Sample: blood, either unsorted or a sorted T cell fraction (not recorded which). Receptor source: a male donor with ankylosing spondylitis.

This clonotype has at least ten counts. The genes are TRBV4-1 and TRBJ1-4, with 8 bases that match TRBD1. This CDR3 region has 16 residues. V lost 0 bases to trimming and J lost 11 bases; unmatched junction nucleotides: 11. Per germline, CDR1 MGHRA and CDR2 YSYEKL. The CDR3 DNA reads TGCGCCAGCAGCCAAGATCCGGGGCAGGGGGCGGGTAAACTGTTTTTT. Translating it yields CASSQDPGQGAGKLFF.

The chain links TRBV2 to TRBJ1-5; D not resolved. V was trimmed by 3 bases and J by 9 bases, leaving 12 bases between them. Germline V gene data show CDR1 as SNHLY and CDR2 as FYNNEI. The CDR3 has 13 residues. This CDR3 reads CASSDSTAWPQHF. The CDR3 region has the DNA TGTGCCAGCAGTGACAGCACAGCTTGGCCCCAGCATTTT.

This rearrangement joins TRBV6-1 to TRBJ1-6; the D gene is possibly TRBD1 (6 bases). From germline, CDR1 is MNHNS and CDR2 SASEGT. This CDR3 is 15 amino acids long. Trimming removed 2 bases from V and 7 bases from J, with 12 bases in between. The CDR3 spells CASSERVQGNSPLHF. DNA of the CDR3: TGTGCCAGCAGTGAACGCGTACAGGGAAATTCACCCCTCCACTTT.

In its sample, this clonotype was seen many times. The chain carries TRBV5-6 and TRBJ2-1, with D hard to call. Germline V lookup: CDR1 SGHDT, CDR2 YYEEEE. The V and J ends lost 2 bases and 1 base respectively, with 13 bases between them. The CDR3 covers 16 residues. The CDR3 sequence is CASSFGSDTSYNEQFF. The CDR3 DNA follows: TGTGCCAGCAGCTTTGGCTCCGACACATCCTACAATGAGCAGTTCTTC.

V is TRBV27 and J is TRBJ2-1, with D possibly TRBD2 on 6 matching bases. The CDR3 is 15 amino acids. Deletions cut 11 bases from V and 0 bases from J, with 17 bases between. CDR1 MNHEY and CDR2 SMNVEV come from the germline V gene (reference sequence). CDR3 protein: CARTPREFSYNEQFF. CDR3 nucleotides: TGTGCCCGCACCCCCCGGGAGTTCTCCTACAATGAGCAGTTCTTC.

This clonotype appeared a few times. This rearrangement joins TRBV25-1 to TRBJ2-5; D unresolved. Germline lookup yields CDR1 MGHDK and CDR2 SYGVNS. The length of the CDR3 is 14 residues. Trimming removed 3 bases at V and 3 bases at J, with 11 bases between. The CDR3 region is CASSDPGHKETQYF. The CDR3 DNA reads as TGTGCCAGCAGTGATCCGGGTCACAAAGAGACCCAGTACTTC.

This clonotype was detected a few times. The chain joins TRBV20-1 to TRBJ2-1; 7 bases line up with TRBD2. The length of the CDR3 is 15 residues. V lost 2 bases, J lost 4 bases, and 8 bases stayed unmatched. Germline V gene data show CDR1 as DFQATT and CDR2 as SNEGSKA (reference sequence). The CDR3 here is CSARMSASGYNEQFF. CDR3 sequence (DNA): TGCAGTGCTAGAATGTCGGCTAGCGGATACAATGAGCAGTTCTTC.

This clonotype was seen a handful of times. This chain joins TRBV4-1 and TRBJ2-2, with TRBD1 matching 8 bases. The junction had 8 bases not matched to a gene; V was cut back by 2 bases and J by 6 bases. The CDR3 is made up of 16 amino acids. The germline V gene encodes CDR1 MGHRA and CDR2 YSYEKL. CDR3 sequence: CASSQRGQEGPGELFF. In DNA form, the CDR3 reads TGCGCCAGCAGCCAAAGGGGACAGGAGGGGCCCGGGGAGCTGTTTTTT.

This clonotype was picked up a small number of times. The genes are TRBV5-1 and TRBJ1-3; D is uncertain. CDR1 is SGHRS and CDR2 is YFSETQ in the germline V gene. The CDR3 spans 15 residues. Trimming stripped 2 bases from V and 0 bases from J, with 9 bases between. CDR3 in amino acids: CASSFTSYSGNTIYF. Written as DNA, the CDR3 is TGCGCCAGCAGCTTCACCTCCTACTCTGGAAACACCATATATTTT.

This clonotype has more than one count but fewer than ten. The genes are TRBV12-3 or TRBV12-4 and TRBJ1-2, with D perhaps TRBD1 (5 bases). The CDR3 has 13 amino acids. V lost 5 bases to trimming and J lost 4 bases, with 11 bases between them. CDR3 in DNA: TGTGCCAGCAGTCGCTCCAGGGCCTATGGCTACACCTTC. Translation gives CASSRSRAYGYTF.

This clonotype has ten or more counts. The chain combines TRBV29-1 with TRBJ2-1, with 8 positions matching TRBD2. The CDR3 loop spans 16 amino acids. CDR1 and CDR2 from the germline V gene are SQVTM and ANQGSEA. V shed 7 bases and J 4 bases; nucleotides not matched to a gene: 15. This chain's CDR3 is CSASPDGGAEYNEQFF. CDR3 sequence (DNA): TGCAGCGCAAGCCCCGACGGGGGGGCCGAATACAATGAGCAGTTCTTC.

This clonotype was recorded a few times. The rearrangement joins TRBV5-1 to TRBJ1-1; D unclear. V gave up 4 bases and J gave up 1 base, with 8 bases separating them. Germline assignment: CDR1 SGHRS and CDR2 YFSETQ. This CDR3 comprises 13 residues. This CDR3 is CASSNDENTEAFF. The CDR3 DNA reads TGCGCCAGCAGCAACGACGAGAACACTGAAGCTTTCTTT.

This chain links TRBV29-1 with TRBJ2-7; 8 nucleotides agree with TRBD2. Trimming took 5 bases from V and 2 from J; bases not matched to a gene: 5. This CDR3 comprises 13 residues. Per the germline V gene, CDR1 is SQVTM and CDR2 is ANQGSEA. This chain's CDR3 is CSVNSGTTYEQYV. The CDR3 region has the DNA TGCAGCGTTAATAGCGGGACTACCTACGAGCAGTACGTC.

The CDR3 spells CASSSPGGNQPQHF. CDR3 DNA sequence: TGTGCCAGCAGTAGCCCAGGGGGCAATCAGCCCCAGCATTTT. The chain couples TRBV12-3 or TRBV12-4 to TRBJ1-5; TRBD1 might be the D (6 bases). Trimming removed 5 bases at V and 2 bases at J, with 10 bases between. CDR3 length equals 14 residues.

The chain is built from TRBV29-1 and TRBJ1-3; a possible D gene is TRBD1 (5 bases). Germline V gene lookup returns CDR1 SQVTM and CDR2 ANQGSEA. This CDR3 has 15 amino acids. The V end lost 7 bases, the J end lost 3 bases, and 19 bases lay between the germline ends. The CDR3 nucleotides are TGCAGCGGCAGCCTTCCGGGGGGGAGTGGAAACACCATATATTTT. It specifies CSGSLPGGSGNTIYF.

V usage is TRBV11-3 and J usage is TRBJ2-5; weak D call: TRBD2 (6 bases). CDR1 is SGHNT and CDR2 is YENEEA in the germline V gene. The CDR3 extends over 15 amino acids. V was cut by 4 bases and J by 4 bases, with 16 bases left in between. Here the CDR3 reads CASSSGPVGGETQYF. The CDR3 DNA sequence: TGTGCCAGCAGCTCCGGACCAGTGGGAGGAGAGACCCAGTACTTC.